The 24 T cell receptor beta chains below come from one sample, sequenced in a study of identical twins. TCRdb itself ran the 5' RACE reads through MiXCR, one entry per CDR3 protein. The sample lists over 200,000 distinct CDR3 sequences, approximately 9% occurring once. The specimen was memory (CD45RO+) T cells sorted from blood. These receptor sequences come from a woman aged 18-29 years in good health.

There are many counts of this clonotype. The gene calls are TRBV12-3 or TRBV12-4 and TRBJ2-3; D is possibly TRBD2 (6 bases). There are 15 residues in the CDR3. V was cut by 5 bases and J by 0 bases, with 12 bases left in between. In DNA, the CDR3 is TGTGCCAGCAGTCCTCAGCGGGTTAGCACAGATACGCAGTATTTT. Translated, it gives CASSPQRVSTDTQYF.

The V gene is TRBV5-1, the J gene TRBJ2-3; TRBD2 matches 9 bases. Germline V CDR1 and CDR2: SGHRS, YFSETQ. CDR3 length: 15 amino acids. V shed 0 bases, J shed 3 bases, and the junction held 2 bases outside the gene matches. The DNA of the CDR3 is TGCGCCAGCAGCTTGGTAGCGGGAGAGACAGATACGCAGTATTTT. Encoded protein: CASSLVAGETDTQYF.

This clonotype occurred a few times. The rearrangement uses TRBV15 and TRBJ1-4, with 7 bases lining up with TRBD1. V trimming: 3 bases; J trimming: 7 bases; junction bases outside the gene matches: 5. The CDR3 covers 14 residues. The V gene's germline CDR1 is LNHNV and CDR2 YYDKDF (reference sequence). The CDR3 DNA follows: TGTGCCACCAGCAGGGACAGGTGGGGTGAAAAACTGTTTTTT. This codes for CATSRDRWGEKLFF.

This chain joins TRBV9 and TRBJ2-1; D gene uncertain. Germline CDR1 is SGDLS and CDR2 is YYNGEE. Deletions cut 0 bases from V and 8 bases from J, with 9 bases between. The CDR3 contains 13 residues. The CDR3 loop reads CASSVALFDEQFF. The CDR3, as DNA: TGTGCCAGCAGCGTAGCCTTGTTCGATGAGCAGTTCTTC.

This clonotype occurred a few times. The chain carries TRBV2 and TRBJ1-5; tentatively, D is TRBD1 (5 bases). Germline values: CDR1 SNHLY, CDR2 FYNNEI. The CDR3 extends over 13 amino acids. V gave up 4 bases and J gave up 8 bases, with 12 bases separating them. CDR3 protein: CASSVGGSKPQHF. The CDR3 bases are TGTGCCAGCAGTGTGGGGGGGAGTAAGCCCCAGCATTTT.

In its sample, this clonotype was seen a few times. The chain joins TRBV5-1 to TRBJ2-3; TRBD2 agrees at 8 bases. J was trimmed by 2 bases and V by 3 bases; bases with no gene match: 14. The CDR3 is 18 residues long. Germline-derived CDR1 and CDR2 are SGHRS and YFSETQ. The CDR3 sequence is CASSSGGLAGGLTDTQYF. The CDR3 DNA reads TGCGCCAGCAGCTCCGGGGGTCTCGCGGGAGGTCTCACAGATACGCAGTATTTT.

This chain uses TRBV7-3 with TRBJ1-1; a weak D match, TRBD1 (5 bases). Trimming took off 6 bases at V and 4 bases at J, with 15 bases between the two ends. The germline gives CDR1 SGHTA, CDR2 FQGTGA. The CDR3 is 14 amino acids. The CDR3 region is CASRPPAGRTEAFF. The CDR3 DNA is TGTGCCAGCAGGCCCCCCGCAGGGCGCACTGAAGCTTTCTTT. Full variable domain (outside the CDR3, taken from reference TRBV7-3 and TRBJ1-1): GAGVSQTPSNKVTEKGKYVELRCDPISGHTALYWYRQSLGQGPEFLIYFQGTGAADDSGLPNDRFFAVRPEGSVSTLKIQRTERGDSAVYLCASRPPAGRTEAFFGQGTRLTVV.

This clonotype was observed a single time. This chain uses TRBV5-4 with TRBJ2-2; 7 bases are a match to TRBD2. J was trimmed by 6 bases and V by 6 bases; bases with no gene match: 5. Per germline, CDR1 SGHNT and CDR2 YYREEE (reference sequence). The CDR3 has 13 residues. The CDR3 nucleotides are TGTGCCAGCACCCCTCGGGGGGCCGGGGAGCTGTTTTTT. Its protein is CASTPRGAGELFF.

V and J are TRBV27 and TRBJ1-2, with 8 bases identical to TRBD1. With 7 bases clipped from V and 4 bases from J, the junction kept 5 bases outside the gene matches. This CDR3 is built from 13 residues. CDR1 is MNHEY and CDR2 is SMNVEV in the germline V gene (reference sequence). The CDR3 DNA sequence: TGTGCCAGCACCTCCACAGGGGGCTATGGCTACACCTTC. It translates to CASTSTGGYGYTF.

This clonotype was recorded a few times. This chain joins TRBV7-9 and TRBJ2-3, with 8 bases aligning to TRBD2. The trim removed 4 bases at V and 5 bases at J, leaving 8 bases unmatched. CDR1 and CDR2 (germline): SEHNR, FQNEAQ (reference sequence). This CDR3 has 15 amino acids. The CDR3 sequence: CASSSLGGEGDTQYF. The CDR3 DNA follows: TGTGCCAGCAGCTCCCTCGGGGGGGAGGGAGATACGCAGTATTTT.

The chain carries TRBV30 and TRBJ1-5; D not certain. CDR1 and CDR2 from the germline V gene are GTSNPN and SVGIG (reference sequence). Trimming took 0 bases from V and 5 from J, leaving 8 bases between them. There are 13 residues in the CDR3. The CDR3 loop is CAWSVAPDQPQHF. The CDR3 region has the DNA TGTGCCTGGAGTGTAGCCCCAGATCAGCCCCAGCATTTT.

This sequence joins TRBV10-1 and TRBJ2-1; D not resolved. Germline values: CDR1 WNHNN, CDR2 SYGVQD (reference sequence). Trimming took off 0 bases at V and 9 bases at J, with 12 bases between the two ends. This CDR3 has 14 residues. In DNA form, the CDR3 reads TGCGCCAGCAGTGAGTCCGGCGATTTCCGTGAGCAGTTCTTC. Protein sequence: CASSESGDFREQFF.

This clonotype was picked up many times. V and J are TRBV20-1 and TRBJ2-5; D could derive from TRBD1 or TRBD2 (5 bases each). V was cut by 5 bases and J by 2 bases, with 15 bases left in between. The germline gives CDR1 DFQATT, CDR2 SNEGSKA (reference sequence). The length of the CDR3 is 14 residues. The CDR3 loop is CSARDVRGQETQYF. CDR3 in DNA: TGCAGTGCTCGGGACGTTAGAGGGCAAGAGACCCAGTACTTC.

On this clonotype: One junction end disagrees with the germline gene, perhaps due to a read error. The chain recombines TRBV6-1 with TRBJ2-2; no clear D gene. The CDR3 contains 15 residues. The germline V gene encodes CDR1 MNHNS and CDR2 SASEGT. The CDR3 region has the DNA TGTGCCATCAGTCCCGGGCCAGAGGACACCGGGGAGCTGTTTTTT. As protein: CAISPGPEDTGELFF.

The chain joins TRBV18 to TRBJ2-3; D uncertain. CDR1 is KGHSH, CDR2 LQKENI, per germline. This CDR3 has 14 residues. With 2 bases removed from V and 0 bases from J, the gap between germline ends came to 6 bases. In DNA, the CDR3 is TGTGCCAGCTCACCAGGGTACAGCACAGATACGCAGTATTTT. This encodes CASSPGYSTDTQYF.

The rearrangement joins TRBV20-1 to TRBJ2-2, with 7 bases aligning to TRBD2. This CDR3 comprises 15 residues. V dropped 3 bases and J dropped 2; count of bases not matched to a gene: 6. Per the germline V gene, CDR1 is DFQATT and CDR2 is SNEGSKA (reference sequence). DNA for the CDR3: TGCAGTGCTAGTCCCGGGACTAAAAACACCGGGGAGCTGTTTTTT. Protein sequence: CSASPGTKNTGELFF.

V and J are TRBV20-1 and TRBJ1-1; 7 bases map to TRBD1. The CDR3 length is 12 residues. The V gene's germline CDR1 is DFQATT and CDR2 SNEGSKA (reference sequence). V shed 6 bases and J 8 bases; nucleotides not matched to a gene: 9. Here the CDR3 reads CSAHDRVSEAFF. The CDR3 DNA is TGCAGTGCCCACGACAGGGTATCCGAAGCTTTCTTT.

The sample holds a few counts of this clonotype. This chain connects TRBV19 to TRBJ1-1, with TRBD1 identical over 9 bases. The CDR3 has 13 residues. Unmatched junction bases numbered 3, after V lost 6 bases and J lost 4 bases. CDR1 and CDR2 (germline): LNHDA, SQIVND (reference sequence). CDR3 in amino acids: CASRDRGGTEAFF. The CDR3 DNA is TGTGCCAGTAGGGACAGGGGCGGCACTGAAGCTTTCTTT.

The CDR3 here is CASSLVAGDTGELFF. CDR3 in DNA: TGTGCCAGCAGCTTAGTGGCGGGGGACACCGGGGAGCTGTTTTTT. The chain links TRBV7-2 to TRBJ2-2, with TRBD2 matching over 7 bases. Germline V CDR1 and CDR2: SGHTA, FQGNSA. This CDR3 is built from 15 residues. V shed 1 base and J 3 bases; nucleotides not matched to a gene: 2.

This clonotype was observed at least ten times. The J gene is TRBJ2-1, the V gene TRBV5-4, with TRBD2 identical over 7 bases. The CDR3 has 17 residues. Germline-derived CDR1 and CDR2 are SGHNT and YYREEE (reference sequence). Trimming at V came to 0 bases and at J to 6 bases, leaving 12 bases not matched to a gene. CDR3 nucleotides: TGTGCCAGCAGCTTGGGGGTACCCGGGGACTACACCAATGAGCAGTTCTTC. Its protein product is CASSLGVPGDYTNEQFF.

This clonotype has more than one count but fewer than ten. This chain links TRBV12-3 or TRBV12-4 with TRBJ2-2; 7 positions match TRBD2. Losses at the gene ends were 4 bases for V and 4 bases for J; bases not matched to a gene: 12. The CDR3 runs 17 residues. Here the CDR3 reads CASSSNSAGMSTGELFF. For the CDR3, the DNA is TGTGCCAGCAGTTCTAACTCAGCGGGAATGAGCACCGGGGAGCTGTTTTTT.

This clonotype occurred a few times. The chain employs TRBV12-3 or TRBV12-4 and TRBJ2-1; D is perhaps TRBD2 (5 bases). CDR3 length equals 14 residues. V was clipped by 9 bases and J by 2 bases, with 14 bases between them. CDR3 in amino acids: CASAREQTYNEQFF. The CDR3 DNA is TGTGCCAGTGCAAGGGAGCAGACCTACAATGAGCAGTTCTTC.

This clonotype was seen a few times. The V call is TRBV19, the J call TRBJ1-2; TRBD1 agrees at 7 bases. Germline lookup yields CDR1 LNHDA and CDR2 SQIVND (reference sequence). CDR3 length equals 14 residues. After removal of 6 bases from V and 7 bases from J, the junction contained 11 bases not matched to a gene. CDR3: CASSPTGRDVGYTF. CDR3 DNA sequence: TGTGCCAGTAGCCCGACAGGGAGGGACGTTGGCTACACCTTC.

Notes on this clonotype: One end of the junction fails to match germline, which may point to a read error. V is TRBV5-1 and J is TRBJ2-2; TRBD2 matches at 8 bases. The CDR3 contains 14 residues. Germline CDR1 reads SGHRS; CDR2 reads YFSETQ. The CDR3 reads CASSLTSERGDLFF. The CDR3 DNA reads as TGCGCCAGCAGTTTGACTAGCGAAAGGGGGGATCTGTTTTTT.